The 22 T cell receptor beta chains presented below share a single source sample, sequenced in a study of cytomegalovirus exposure and HLA in healthy donors. Clones were sequenced by immunoSEQ multiplex PCR, and TCRdb holds only the in-frame ones, with some missing. The sample consists of 250,000 to 300,000 clones, nearly 90% of them appearing once. Material: PBMCs. These receptors all stem from a woman under 30 in good health and CMV-seronegative.

The chain uses TRBV6-5 and TRBJ1-1; a weak D match, TRBD1 (6 bases). Germline CDR1 and CDR2: MNHEY and SVGAGI. Deletions cut 5 bases from V and 3 bases from J, with 10 bases between. CDR3 size: 13 residues. The CDR3 is CASSPRGHTEAFF. In DNA form, the CDR3 reads TGTGCCAGCAGTCCCAGGGGTCACACTGAAGCTTTCTTT.

The chain couples TRBV7-8 to TRBJ2-1; 10 bases are a match to TRBD1. Losses at the gene ends were 5 bases for V and 3 bases for J; bases not matched to a gene: 4. Germline assignment: CDR1 SGHVS and CDR2 FQNEAQ. This CDR3 spans 15 amino acids. CDR3 loop: CASSTGTGDYNEQFF. In DNA, the CDR3 is TGTGCCAGCAGCACCGGGACAGGGGACTACAATGAGCAGTTCTTC.

The CDR3 sequence is CASSLGGYEQYV. DNA of the CDR3: TGCGCCAGCAGCTTGGGCGGTTACGAGCAGTACGTC. This chain joins TRBV5-1 and TRBJ2-7; no firm D call. CDR1 and CDR2 from the germline V gene are SGHRS and YFSETQ. The V and J ends lost 0 bases and 4 bases respectively, with 5 bases between them. The CDR3 is 12 amino acids.

The genes are TRBV18 and TRBJ1-1, with D possibly being TRBD1 (5 bases). V gave up 3 bases and J gave up 8 bases, with 13 bases separating them. The V gene's germline CDR1 is KGHSH and CDR2 LQKENI. The CDR3 runs to 13 residues. CDR3 in amino acids: CASSPSVDREAFF. The CDR3 region has the DNA TGTGCCAGCTCACCTTCCGTAGACAGAGAAGCTTTCTTT.

The CDR3 is CASSLIQGYEQYF. The CDR3 DNA is TGTGCCAGCAGCCTAATACAGGGCTACGAGCAGTACTTC. The chain joins TRBV27 to TRBJ2-7, with a possible D match to TRBD1 (6 bases). The germline V and J ends were trimmed by 6 bases and 3 bases, with 12 bases remaining between them. The CDR3 has 13 residues. Germline loops: CDR1 MNHEY, CDR2 SMNVEV (reference sequence).

The chain carries TRBV2 and TRBJ1-1, with D hard to call. Trimming left V 4 bases short and J 5 bases short, with 8 bases between. The germline V gene has CDR1 SNHLY and CDR2 FYNNEI. The CDR3 consists of 12 residues. The CDR3 coding sequence is TGTGCCAGCAGTGGGGTACTAACTGAAGCTTTCTTT. Translating it yields CASSGVLTEAFF.

This sequence joins TRBV6-7 and TRBJ2-1; TRBD2 agrees at 8 bases. TRBV6-7 is noted as an ORF with a role that remains uncertain. The CDR3 covers 19 residues. V lost 6 bases to trimming and J lost 0 bases; unmatched junction nucleotides: 16. The CDR3 loop is CASSHNLAGPSSSYNEQFF. The CDR3 DNA reads TGTGCCAGCAGCCACAACTTAGCGGGGCCTTCCAGCTCCTACAATGAGCAGTTCTTC.

The genes are TRBV7-7 and TRBJ2-2; TRBD2 might be the D (6 bases). CDR1 and CDR2 from the germline V gene are SSHAT and FNYEAQ (reference sequence). V was cut by 3 bases and J by 6 bases, with 14 bases left in between. The CDR3 runs to 15 residues. The CDR3 DNA reads TGTGCCAGCAGCTTTTCTCCCGGGGGAGCCGGGGAGCTGTTTTTT. It encodes CASSFSPGGAGELFF.

The genes are TRBV4-3 and TRBJ2-3; TRBD1 agrees at 7 bases. Germline V gives CDR1 LGHNA, CDR2 YSLEER. CDR3 length equals 17 residues. V dropped 0 bases and J dropped 2; count of bases not matched to a gene: 8. CDR3 protein: CASSQDPPGTVTDTQYF. CDR3 DNA sequence: TGCGCCAGCAGCCAAGATCCCCCCGGGACAGTCACAGATACGCAGTATTTT.

The V call is TRBV7-9, the J call TRBJ1-5; D unresolved. Germline V gives CDR1 SEHNR, CDR2 FQNEAQ (reference sequence). This CDR3 region has 13 residues. V lost 3 bases and J lost 5, with 8 bases in between. The CDR3 loop is CASSLSGYQPQHF. CDR3 DNA sequence: TGTGCCAGCAGCTTGTCGGGATATCAGCCCCAGCATTTT.

V usage is TRBV11-2 and J usage is TRBJ2-7; the match to TRBD1 covers 8 bases. The CDR3 is 14 amino acids. V was clipped by 5 bases and J by 6 bases; unmatched bases: 9. The germline gives CDR1 SGHAT, CDR2 FQNNGV. The DNA for the CDR3 is TGTGCCAGCAGCCTCCAGGGGGCAACGTCCGAGCAGTACTTC. Protein sequence: CASSLQGATSEQYF.

Comment on this clone: Different DNA sequences within this sample yield the same CDR3. The chain employs TRBV5-1 and TRBJ1-4; 8 positions match TRBD1. The germline V gene has CDR1 SGHRS and CDR2 YFSETQ. With V trimmed by 0 bases and J by 4 bases, 2 bases remained unmatched. This CDR3 contains 15 residues. This CDR3 is CASSLAGQGNEKLFF. The CDR3 nucleotides are TGCGCCAGCAGCTTGGCCGGACAGGGTAATGAAAAACTGTTTTTT.

The chain uses TRBV6-5 and TRBJ1-1; 7 nucleotides agree with TRBD1. This CDR3 region has 14 residues. Germline CDR1 MNHEY, CDR2 SVGAGI. Trimming at V came to 5 bases and at J to 0 bases, leaving 3 bases not matched to a gene. The CDR3 nucleotides read TGTGCCAGCAGTCTCACAGGGGTGAACACTGAAGCTTTCTTT. It yields the protein CASSLTGVNTEAFF.

This chain links TRBV19 with TRBJ1-2; TRBD1 matches 7 bases. Germline V gives CDR1 LNHDA, CDR2 SQIVND (reference sequence). The V and J ends lost 3 bases and 4 bases, in that order; junction bases with no gene match: 5. The CDR3 covers 14 residues. The CDR3, as DNA: TGTGCCAGTAGTATCCAGGGGGGCAGCTATGGCTACACCTTC. It codes for CASSIQGGSYGYTF.

This sequence joins TRBV5-6 and TRBJ2-3, with 11 nucleotides matching TRBD2. In germline, CDR1 is SGHDT, CDR2 YYEEEE. The length of the CDR3 is 16 residues. V gave up 0 bases and J gave up 4 bases; unmatched junction bases: 4. The CDR3 nucleotides read TGTGCCAGCAGCTTGGCTCTAGCGGGGGGATCAGATACGCAGTATTTT. Residues: CASSLALAGGSDTQYF.

The chain combines TRBV28 with TRBJ1-1; D unclear. Trimming pared 1 base from V and 4 bases from J, leaving 4 bases between. This CDR3 has 12 amino acids. Germline values: CDR1 MDHEN, CDR2 SYDVKM. CDR3 bases: TGTGCCAGCAGTTTATCCGGCACTGAAGCTTTCTTT. This codes for CASSLSGTEAFF. The full variable domain, its missing parts supplied by reference TRBV28 and TRBJ1-1, is DVKVTQSSRYLVKRTGEKVFLECVQDMDHENMFWYRQDPGLGLRLIYFSYDVKMKEKGDIPEGYSVSREKKERFSLILESASTNQTSMYLCASSLSGTEAFFGQGTRLTVV.

The chain employs TRBV27 and TRBJ1-3; D uncertain. V lost 0 bases to trimming and J lost 1 base, with 7 bases between them. This CDR3 region has 15 residues. Looked up from germline, CDR1 is MNHEY and CDR2 is SMNVEV (reference sequence). For the CDR3, the DNA is TGTGCCAGCAGTTTATCTGGGCAGTCTGGAAACACCATATATTTT. Translating it yields CASSLSGQSGNTIYF.

This sequence joins TRBV7-9 and TRBJ1-2; 8 bases fit TRBD1. The trim removed 5 bases at V and 7 bases at J, leaving 9 bases unmatched. This CDR3 has 14 amino acids. Germline values: CDR1 SEHNR, CDR2 FQNEAQ (reference sequence). CDR3 in amino acids: CASSPQGAPGGYTF. CDR3 nucleotide sequence: TGTGCCAGCAGCCCCCAGGGGGCTCCGGGTGGCTACACCTTC.

The chain combines TRBV4-3 with TRBJ1-5; D perhaps matches TRBD1 (5 bases). Germline V lookup: CDR1 LGHNA, CDR2 YSLEER. The V gene lost 0 bases and the J gene lost 8 bases, with 14 bases spanning the gap. The CDR3 totals 15 residues. The CDR3 DNA sequence: TGCGCCAGCAGCCAAGATCACCACGGACACAAGCCCCAGCATTTT. Translation: CASSQDHHGHKPQHF.

This clone was seen more than once but under ten times. V is TRBV21-1 and J is TRBJ1-2; the D segment call TRBD1 is taken from the table without a DNA check. TRBV21-1 is recorded as a pseudogene. The CDR3 extends over 14 amino acids. In DNA form, the CDR3 reads TGTGCCAGCAGCAACGGACAGGCGAACTATGGCTACACCTTC. Protein: CASSNGQANYGYTF.

V usage is TRBV2 and J usage is TRBJ2-4; D perhaps matches TRBD1 (6 bases). The CDR3 spans 16 residues. CDR1 and CDR2 from the germline V gene are SNHLY and FYNNEI. The V and J ends lost 4 bases and 2 bases respectively, with 15 bases between them. The CDR3 spells CASSGSYRETKNIQYF. The CDR3 nucleotides are TGTGCCAGCAGTGGGAGCTACAGGGAAACCAAAAACATTCAGTACTTC.

The chain couples TRBV28 to TRBJ1-1; D is possibly TRBD1 (6 bases). V was clipped by 8 bases and J by 6 bases, with 19 bases between them. The germline gives CDR1 MDHEN, CDR2 SYDVKM. This CDR3 is built from 14 residues. CDR3 protein: CASLPGGARPEAFF. The CDR3 DNA reads as TGTGCCAGCCTGCCCGGGGGGGCGCGTCCTGAAGCTTTCTTT.